This T cell receptor beta chain stems from a study of sequential checkpoint blockade in melanoma. Study-level background: Randomization was 1:1 between first-line nivolumab→ipilimumab and ipilimumab→nivolumab. Each arm's sequence ended with maintenance nivolumab.

Treatment denoted: randomized to nivolumab then ipilimumab (arm A) or the reverse (arm B). None of the patients previously received DNA-damaging chemotherapy. PBMC sorting kept live CD3+CD8+ cells without CD19 or CD56. Sequenced by immunoSEQ multiplex PCR; TCRdb stores in-frame clones only, minus some. The sample includes around 18,000 clones, around 70% of them seen just once. V was clipped by 4 bases and J by 9 bases; unmatched bases: 3. Germline-derived CDR1 and CDR2 are MGHRA and YSYEKL. This CDR3 has 12 amino acids. The chain carries TRBV4-1 and TRBJ2-1; 7 positions match TRBD2. This TCR was sampled from a human donor with melanoma. Sequencing used CD8+ T cells sorted from blood (inferred from file names), obtained from a patient given nivolumab and ipilimumab in sequence. The CDR3 protein is CASSPRESEQFF. CDR3 DNA sequence: TGCGCCAGCAGCCCGCGGGAGAGTGAGCAGTTCTTC.